Reported below is one T cell receptor (beta chain). This sample is part of a study of blood T cell repertoires in COVID-19. Source study methods: From reference gene primer amplification, estimates of nucleated cell counts were derived. The method was immunoSEQ multiplex PCR; TCRdb's version includes in-frame clones alone and lacks a portion of them. V and J calls plus clone size are reproduced from that table; the DNA served to infer D and trimming. The table includes about 120,000 clones, around four fifths detected once. The V segment lost 9 bases and the J segment 3 bases; nucleotides outside the gene matches: 9. The length of the CDR3 is 15 residues. Germline lookup yields CDR1 WNHNN and CDR2 SYGVQD (reference sequence).

The gene calls are TRBV10-1 and TRBJ2-1, with 9 bases matching TRBD2. Sequenced input: peripheral blood. This TCR was recovered from a human donor in a cohort sampled during active COVID-19. The CDR3 loop is CARTPGTSFYNEQFF. CDR3 sequence (DNA): TGCGCCAGGACCCCCGGGACTAGCTTCTACAATGAGCAGTTCTTC.